These 20 T cell receptor beta chains came from one sample sequenced in a study of beta chain features in type 1 diabetes. The entirety of the isolated RNA underwent reverse transcription, so expressed TCRB transcripts were sequenced. Repertoires were generated with immunoSEQ multiplex PCR, while TCRdb's copy carries only in-frame clones and drops some. The table records 300,000 to 400,000 clones, approximately 9.9% of them present only once. Specimen: naive CD4+ T cells from blood. All receptors derive from a woman in her 30s in good health.

This clone turned up a few times. The chain combines TRBV28 with TRBJ2-5, with D possibly matching TRBD1 (5 bases). The CDR3 runs 12 residues. V was clipped by 6 bases and J by 4 bases, with 9 bases between them. Looked up from germline, CDR1 is MDHEN and CDR2 is SYDVKM. The CDR3: CASRATGETQYF. The CDR3 region has the DNA TGTGCCAGCAGGGCTACAGGAGAGACCCAGTACTTC. The whole variable domain, filled in from reference TRBV28 and TRBJ2-5, reads DVKVTQSSRYLVKRTGEKVFLECVQDMDHENMFWYRQDPGLGLRLIYFSYDVKMKEKGDIPEGYSVSREKKERFSLILESASTNQTSMYLCASRATGETQYFGPGTRLLVL.

The chain employs TRBV11-3 and TRBJ2-1, with 8 bases aligning to TRBD1. This CDR3 has 15 amino acids. CDR1 SGHNT and CDR2 YENEEA come from the germline V gene. J gave up 7 bases and V 5 bases, and 10 bases lay outside the gene matches. CDR3 in amino acids: CASSLSRDRQNEQFF. CDR3 DNA sequence: TGTGCCAGCAGCCTGAGCCGGGACAGGCAAAATGAGCAGTTCTTC.

V and J are TRBV9 and TRBJ1-2; no firm D call. The CDR3 is 15 residues long. The germline gives CDR1 SGDLS, CDR2 YYNGEE. V lost 3 bases and J lost 8, with 20 bases in between. In DNA, the CDR3 is TGTGCCAGCAGCGCCCGAAGCGCCTGGGCGGGGGGCTACACCTTC. Translating gives CASSARSAWAGGYTF.

This clone has a handful of counts. The chain recombines TRBV18 with TRBJ2-5; D uncertain. The V end lost 1 base, the J end lost 5 bases, and 11 bases lay between the germline ends. Germline V gives CDR1 KGHSH, CDR2 LQKENI. The CDR3 is made up of 14 amino acids. Written as DNA, the CDR3 is TGTGCCAGCTCACCACTGGGCAATGGCGAGACCCAGTACTTC. Amino acids: CASSPLGNGETQYF.

The table lists this clone with a few counts. V and J are TRBV2 and TRBJ2-7, with 8 bases aligning to TRBD1. Germline-derived CDR1 and CDR2 are SNHLY and FYNNEI. Germline trimming cut 5 bases from V and 0 bases from J; bases unmatched to any gene: 6. CDR3 length: 15 residues. The CDR3 coding sequence is TGTGCCAGCAGTTCCACAGGGGGAAGCTCCTACGAGCAGTACTTC. Protein product: CASSSTGGSSYEQYF.

This clone appeared a few times. The V call is TRBV18, the J call TRBJ2-2; 7 bases line up with TRBD1. Germline CDR1 and CDR2: KGHSH and LQKENI. The CDR3 has 16 residues. V shed 3 bases, J shed 5 bases, and the junction held 9 bases outside the gene matches. CDR3 region: CASSPSDRPSTGELFF. CDR3 in DNA: TGTGCCAGCTCACCTTCGGACAGGCCAAGTACCGGGGAGCTGTTTTTT.

The J gene is TRBJ2-3, the V gene TRBV7-3, with D unresolved. This CDR3 has 14 residues. V was clipped by 2 bases and J by 1 base, with 7 bases between them. Per the germline V gene, CDR1 is SGHTA and CDR2 is FQGTGA. CDR3 loop: CASSLGEGTDTQYF. Here the CDR3 DNA reads TGTGCCAGCAGCTTAGGAGAGGGCACAGATACGCAGTATTTT.

Only a few counts were recorded for this clone. The gene calls are TRBV7-2 and TRBJ2-1, with 8 bases identical to TRBD2. CDR1 and CDR2 from the germline V gene are SGHTA and FQGNSA. V shed 3 bases and J 10 bases; nucleotides not matched to a gene: 2. This CDR3 region has 12 residues. CDR3 residues: CASSFGREEQFF. As DNA, the CDR3 is TGTGCCAGCAGCTTCGGGAGGGAGGAGCAGTTCTTC.

This clone was found once. This chain joins TRBV5-4 and TRBJ1-4, with D possibly matching TRBD1 (5 bases). This CDR3 contains 14 residues. Germline CDR1 and CDR2: SGHNT and YYREEE (reference sequence). Trimming stripped 3 bases from V and 7 bases from J, with 13 bases between. Written as DNA, the CDR3 is TGTGCCAGCAGCTACCAGGGATTGGGTGAAAAACTGTTTTTT. This translates into CASSYQGLGEKLFF.

Comment on this clone: This sample also contains other DNA sequences that code for the same CDR3. The chain has TRBV10-3 and TRBJ1-2, with 9 bases lining up with TRBD1. CDR1 and CDR2 (germline): ENHRY, SYGVKD. The CDR3 loop spans 14 amino acids. V was pared by 3 bases and J by 5 bases, with 4 bases of the junction left unmatched. This CDR3 reads CAISESGQGYGYTF. The CDR3 region has the DNA TGTGCCATCAGTGAAAGCGGACAGGGGTATGGCTACACCTTC.

The chain combines TRBV7-2 with TRBJ1-1, with 7 bases identical to TRBD1. J gave up 0 bases and V 4 bases, and 2 bases lay outside the gene matches. The CDR3 sequence is 14 residues long. Germline CDR1 reads SGHTA; CDR2 reads FQGNSA. CDR3 in DNA: TGTGCCAGCAGCTCGGGACAGTTGAACACTGAAGCTTTCTTT. Translating it yields CASSSGQLNTEAFF.

The chain is built from TRBV11-1 and TRBJ2-7; 8 bases agree with TRBD1. V trimming: 4 bases; J trimming: 2 bases; junction bases outside the gene matches: 4. The CDR3 length is 14 residues. The germline V gene encodes CDR1 SGHAT and CDR2 FQDESV (reference sequence). The CDR3 DNA sequence: TGTGCCAGCAGCTACGGGACAGGTGCCTACGAGCAGTACTTC. Translating gives CASSYGTGAYEQYF.

The J gene is TRBJ2-7, the V gene TRBV15; 8 bases match TRBD1. The CDR3 runs to 14 residues. J was trimmed by 5 bases and V by 7 bases; bases with no gene match: 10. CDR1 LNHNV and CDR2 YYDKDF come from the germline V gene (reference sequence). The DNA for the CDR3 is TGTGCCACCAAAGTTGACAGGGGACGGGACGAGCAGTACTTC. Protein sequence: CATKVDRGRDEQYF.

This clone was detected only a few times. This chain uses TRBV28 with TRBJ2-1, with 7 positions matching TRBD2. Trimming cost V 2 bases and J 2 bases; bases outside gene matches: 3. Germline V lookup: CDR1 MDHEN, CDR2 SYDVKM. This CDR3 is 15 amino acids long. CDR3: CASSLGGRPYNEQFF. The CDR3 nucleotides read TGTGCCAGCAGTTTAGGCGGGAGACCCTACAATGAGCAGTTCTTC.

The V and J genes are TRBV28 and TRBJ2-7; 7 bases fit TRBD1. This CDR3 is 15 amino acids long. J lost 0 bases, V lost 6 bases, and 8 bases had no gene match. Germline V CDR1 and CDR2: MDHEN, SYDVKM. In nucleotides, the CDR3 is TGTGCCAGCAGCCCCGGGACAGCTGGCTCCTACGAGCAGTACTTC. Protein: CASSPGTAGSYEQYF.

The sample holds a few counts of this clone. The CDR3 here is CASSQWGTSTYEQYF. CDR3 DNA: TGCGCCAGCAGCCAGTGGGGGACTTCAACCTACGAGCAGTACTTC. The chain couples TRBV4-3 to TRBJ2-7; tentatively, D is TRBD2 (6 bases). The V end was cut by 3 bases, the J end by 2 bases, with 14 bases between. The CDR3 totals 15 residues. Germline V lookup: CDR1 LGHNA, CDR2 YSLEER.

This chain connects TRBV5-4 to TRBJ2-7; unclear D gene. The germline V gene encodes CDR1 SGHNT and CDR2 YYREEE (reference sequence). The V gene lost 0 bases and the J gene lost 5 bases, with 6 bases spanning the gap. The CDR3 runs 12 residues. CDR3 in amino acids: CASSLASDEQYF. CDR3 nucleotide sequence: TGTGCCAGCAGCTTGGCGTCGGACGAGCAGTACTTC.

This clone has just a few counts. V usage is TRBV2 and J usage is TRBJ2-2; TRBD2 aligns across 7 bases. The CDR3 has 17 amino acids. The V gene's germline CDR1 is SNHLY and CDR2 FYNNEI. Losses at the gene ends were 4 bases for V and 8 bases for J; bases not matched to a gene: 16. CDR3 bases: TGTGCCAGCAGTGTTGAGGGAGGGCCGTTTACCCCAGGGGAGCTGTTTTTT. It specifies CASSVEGGPFTPGELFF.

Only a few counts were recorded for this clone. This chain connects TRBV28 to TRBJ2-7, with D unresolved. The germline V gene has CDR1 MDHEN and CDR2 SYDVKM. Trimming left V 8 bases short and J 9 bases short, with 20 bases between. The CDR3 is 13 residues long. The CDR3 DNA reads as TGTGCCAGCGGAGCGTCTACCCAGTATGGGCAGTACTTC. Translation: CASGASTQYGQYF.

The CDR3 loop reads CASSLGLAGGPKENEQFF. The CDR3 region has the DNA TGTGCCAGCAGCTTAGGACTAGCGGGAGGCCCCAAGGAAAATGAGCAGTTCTTC. The genes are TRBV7-2 and TRBJ2-1; 13 nucleotides match TRBD2. There are 18 residues in the CDR3. Trimming at V came to 1 base and at J to 7 bases, leaving 10 bases not matched to a gene. Looked up from germline, CDR1 is SGHTA and CDR2 is FQGNSA.